The clone carrying this T cell receptor (beta chain) came up once. Its cognate antigen is unknown. Profiled with immunoSEQ multiplex PCR; TCRdb holds only in-frame clones, not every one. The table has tens of thousands of clones, approximately 80% seen once. This entry comes from a study of T cell responses to AZD1222 COVID-19 vaccine. Study results and limitations: After two AZD1222 doses, spike-specific TCR breadth and depth rose versus day 0. The peak T cell response came first, and repertoires were sampled only after it. White British people made up most donors, females outnumbered males, and clonal diversity was possibly underestimated. Only five or six individuals given AZD1222 were seropositive at baseline.

Germline V gene sequence: CDR1 SGHRS, CDR2 YFSETQ. There are 14 residues in the CDR3. V was pared by 4 bases and J by 1 base, with 11 bases between. The V gene is TRBV5-1, the J gene TRBJ2-5; D is ambiguous. The sequenced sample was peripheral blood, obtained 28 days after the second dose of the MenACWY control vaccine. The source is an adult who received the MenACWY meningococcal vaccine as a control. CDR3 region: CASSKGRSQETQYF. CDR3 coding DNA: TGCGCCAGCAGCAAAGGACGGAGCCAAGAGACCCAGTACTTC.